The rows below give T cell receptor beta chains drawn from one sample of a study of T-cell memory formation after mild COVID-19. TCRdb re-called the 5' RACE reads with MiXCR, one entry per CDR3 protein. The table records 200,000 to 250,000 distinct CDR3 sequences, about 9.2% of them present only once. Sequencing was done on a sample of PBMCs or a T cell subset sorted from them (not recorded which). The receptors were sampled from a man between 18 and 29 years old who had mild COVID-19 (a few samples of this study predate the infection). Cell type and time point are not known. Each CDR3 is given with its conserved first and last residue. A D gene is named only where the DNA matches it firmly. Expanded clones get a size class; other rows say once, few or many, or leave the size out.

TRBV5-1	many	-	TRBJ1-2	TGCGCCAGCAGCTTGACCAAGGATGGCTACACCTTC	CASSLTKDGYTF
TRBV7-2	-	TRBD2	TRBJ2-5	TGTGCCAGCGCCCCCCCTAGCGGGGGGGGGACCCAGTACTTC	CASAPPSGGGTQYF
TRBV12-3/TRBV12-4	-	-	TRBJ1-1	TGTGCCAGCAGTTTGATGGGGGCGATGCAAGCTTTCTTT	CASSLMGAMQAFF
TRBV3-1	few	-	TRBJ2-5	TGTGCCAGCAGCCAAGGCGCATCGGGGGAGACCCAGTACTTC	CASSQGASGETQYF
TRBV12-3/TRBV12-4	-	-	TRBJ2-5	TGTGCCAGCAGTCGGAGGTCCACGGGGGAAGAGACCCAGTACTTC	CASSRRSTGEETQYF
TRBV20-1	few	-	TRBJ1-2	TGCAGTGCTAGAGAACGGGTCTATGGCTACACCTTC	CSARERVYGYTF
TRBV5-1	few	TRBD1	TRBJ1-6	TGCGCCAGCAGCCCGAGAAAAGACGGACAGGTCAATTCACCCCTCCACTTT	CASSPRKDGQVNSPLHF
TRBV5-1	many	-	TRBJ1-1	TGCGCCAGCAGCTTTGACCAGGGAGTAAACATGAACACTGAAGCTTTCTTT	CASSFDQGVNMNTEAFF
TRBV29-1	many	-	TRBJ2-3	TGCAGCGTTGACAGGGGATATACGCAGTATTTT	CSVDRGYTQYF
TRBV4-3	few	-	TRBJ2-7	TGCGCCAGCAGCCGTGAAGGGTTTAACGAGCAGTACTTC	CASSREGFNEQYF
TRBV6-2/TRBV6-3	many	-	TRBJ2-3	TGTGCCAGCAGCCACACAGATACGCAGTATTTT	CASSHTDTQYF
TRBV20-1	-	-	TRBJ2-6	TGCAGTGCTCGCGACAGCTCTGGGGCCAACGTCCTGACTTTC	CSARDSSGANVLTF
TRBV4-3	-	TRBD1	TRBJ2-4	TGCGCCAGCAGCCAAGCGGTTCTGGCAGGGGGCCTTGAAAACATTCAGTACTTC	CASSQAVLAGGLENIQYF
TRBV12-3/TRBV12-4	many	-	TRBJ2-5	TGTGCCAGCAGACGGACGGGCGAGACCCAGTACTTC	CASRRTGETQYF
TRBV4-3	many	TRBD2	TRBJ2-3	TGCGCCAGCACGAGGGTGGCGGGGGTTAGAGATACGCAGTATTTT	CASTRVAGVRDTQYF
TRBV20-1	-	TRBD2	TRBJ2-5	TGCAGTGCTTTAGCGGGGGGGCGCGAGACCCAGTACTTC	CSALAGGRETQYF
TRBV7-9	few	-	TRBJ1-6	TGTGCCAGCAGCTTAACGGGAGCCGCACCCCTCCACTTT	CASSLTGAAPLHF
TRBV20-1	few	-	TRBJ1-6	TGCAGTGCTAGCATCGACTCCCTATATAATTCACCCCTCCACTTT	CSASIDSLYNSPLHF
TRBV3-1	many	-	TRBJ1-2	TGTGCCAGCAGCCAAGCCACCTATGGCTACACCTTC	CASSQATYGYTF
TRBV7-6	many	TRBD2	TRBJ2-1	TGTGCCAGCAGCTTGAGACTAGCTTCCTACAATGAGCAGTTCTTC	CASSLRLASYNEQFF
TRBV18	many	-	TRBJ1-5	TGTGCCAGCTCAACAAGCCCAGGGGACAATCAGCCCCAGCATTTT	CASSTSPGDNQPQHF
TRBV18	few	TRBD2	TRBJ2-7	TGTGCCAGCTCACCCCTTAGCGGGTCCAACTACGAGCAGTACTTC	CASSPLSGSNYEQYF